Listed here is a single T cell receptor beta chain. Its recognized antigen is unknown. This CDR3 fails to terminate in the conserved phenylalanine or tryptophan, so it likely reflects a read error. This sample is part of a study of tumor-infiltrating lymphocytes in primary liver carcinoma listed by TCRdb under 2017. Regarding the study in general: Of the five patients, three men and two women aged 30 to 69 years, four had hepatocellular carcinoma and one had combined HCC and intrahepatic cholangiocarcinoma. The tumors of the five patients were staged as T1-T3 N0M0, with maximum diameters ranging from roughly 4.2 to 11 cm. Roughly 3.5 to 7.5 million productive TCRbeta reads were obtained per sample, and no significant difference in read depth was found between tissue types. Across five regions of each liver tumor, along with adjacent normal tissue and blood, the study brought together TCRbeta repertoire sequencing, expression microarrays and whole-exome sequencing. TCRbeta repertoire sequencing covered roughly 35 specimens from 5 patients: about 25 tumor regions, 5 adjacent noncancerous liver tissues and 5 peripheral blood samples. High reproducibility was observed for the technical replicate repertoires, with mean shared-clone rates around 0.89 and correlation coefficients above 0.95. Paper-wide results and their limitations: The study included only five or six patients, and the authors note findings should be validated in a larger study. Repertoire overlap was higher between tumor regions (mean about 35%) than tumor-adjacent (around 17%) or tumor-blood (approximately 15%) pairs, consistent with antigen-driven expansion. Because only the TCR beta chain was sequenced and unpaired alpha chains were not captured, true repertoire diversity is likely underestimated. Comparison of CD4+ and CD8+ T cell repertoires was precluded by the use of bulk unsorted samples. The top 250 clones made up a significantly larger repertoire fraction in tumors than in blood (p = 0.039).

Without any cell sorting, total RNA and DNA were extracted together from 20-30 mg of bulk tissue using the AllPrep DNA/RNA mini kit. Between November 2015 and March 2016, roughly five patients in China with histopathologically diagnosed primary liver carcinoma had their tumors surgically resected. Chronic HBV infection was present in the patients, and the patients were treatment-naive at sampling. Pieces of fresh tumor and adjacent tissue were cut in half, with one half kept in RNAlater at -80 degrees C and the other half sent for histology. TCRbeta-specific cDNA was reverse-transcribed from approximately 460 ng total RNA using a constant-region primer and ProtoScript II reverse transcriptase. The TCRbeta libraries were prepared through three rounds of nested multiplex PCR following a slightly modified ARM-PCR procedure. Each of the first two PCR rounds ran for 9 to 11 cycles using multiplex TRBV1-TRBV30 forward primers together with a Cbeta reverse primer. Sample barcodes and Illumina adapters were added in a final 25-cycle PCR with Deep VentR polymerase. Before sequencing, amplicons between 200 and 500 bp were purified from gel using a QIAquick gel extraction kit. An Illumina HiSeq 2500 was used to sequence the TCRbeta amplicons, generating 250-bp paired-end reads. Per the source publication's procedure: Quality trimming of reads was performed with Trimmomatic v0.33, and paired reads were merged with FLASH v1.2.11 so that full CDR3 sequences could be recovered. MiGEC v1.2.1b assigned V, D and J germline segments to the rearranged TCRbeta sequences. Clonotype statistics and Shannon-Wiener diversity indices were calculated with VDJtools v1.0.0. To cut down on sampling bias, every analysis after diversity analysis relied on just the 250 most abundant clonotypes from each sample. The public reads were reprocessed in TCRdb via fastp at Q25 and MiXCR, keeping in-frame beta chains. CDR3 protein sequences are deduplicated, and each keeps its most common genes and DNA. These V and J calls derive from TCRdb rather than the authors' analysis. For this sample the table gives 90,000 to 150,000 distinct CDR3 sequences, of which around 70% were detected only once. The ten top clones hold 8.1% of the sample.

The germline V gene gives CDR1 as MGHRA and CDR2 as YSYEKL. From its first to its last residue, the CDR3 has 16 amino acids. Only CDR3 DNA remains: 48 bases, in frame from the first base. This TCR was recovered from a woman aged 55-70 years with primary liver carcinoma and hepatitis B virus infection. Sequenced input: tumor-adjacent normal liver tissue. The chain is assembled from TRBV4-1 and TRBJ1-2, with no D gene named confidently. Here is the DNA: TGTGCAAGCAGCCAAGATATTGGCGAGTTGGGGTATGGCTACACCTTA. It translates to CASSQDIGELGYGYTL.